Presented here are 12 T cell receptor beta chains from one specimen sequenced in a study of blood T cell repertoires in COVID-19. The table came from immunoSEQ multiplex PCR; TCRdb's copy has only in-frame clones and leaves some out. The repertoire includes around 250,000 clones, around 90% of them detected once, and around 3.2% sits in the top ten. What was sequenced was PBMCs or T cells enriched from blood (not recorded which). These receptors all come from a woman aged 35 to 49 who had been exposed to COVID-19.

The chain employs TRBV28 and TRBJ2-1; TRBD1 matches 10 bases. The CDR3 consists of 15 residues. J was trimmed by 7 bases and V by 5 bases; bases with no gene match: 8. CDR1 and CDR2 from the germline V gene are MDHEN and SYDVKM. CDR3 amino acids: CASSPLGQGGNEQFF. The CDR3 coding sequence is TGTGCCAGCAGTCCTTTAGGACAGGGGGGGAATGAGCAGTTCTTC.

CDR3 sequence: CASSFSRNTEAFF. CDR3 coding DNA: TGTGCCAGCAGTTTTAGCAGGAACACTGAAGCTTTCTTT. The chain links TRBV12-3 or TRBV12-4 to TRBJ1-1; D gene ambiguous. This CDR3 is built from 13 residues. Trimming stripped 3 bases from V and 1 base from J, with 6 bases between.

This sequence joins TRBV18 and TRBJ2-1; possibly TRBD2 for D (6 bases). CDR3 length equals 20 residues. Germline-derived CDR1 and CDR2 are KGHSH and LQKENI. Trimming cost V 4 bases and J 4 bases, with 29 bases left between them. Here the CDR3 DNA reads TGTGCCAGCTCACTAAATCGACTGGGGAGCGGGCCTCATTCTTACAATGAGCAGTTCTTC. Residues: CASSLNRLGSGPHSYNEQFF. The full variable domain, completed using reference TRBV18 and TRBJ2-1, is NAGVMQNPRHLVRRRGQEARLRCSPMKGHSHVYWYRQLPEEGLKFMVYLQKENIIDESGMPKERFSAEFPKEGPSILRIQQVVRGDSAAYFCASSLNRLGSGPHSYNEQFFGPGTRLTVL.

This chain joins TRBV12-3 or TRBV12-4 and TRBJ2-1; D unclear. This CDR3 region has 12 residues. Trimming took off 2 bases at V and 7 bases at J, with 6 bases between the two ends. The CDR3 loop is CASSLNGNEQFF. The CDR3 DNA follows: TGTGCCAGCAGTTTAAACGGGAATGAGCAGTTCTTC.

This chain links TRBV29-1 with TRBJ2-7, with D uncertain. This CDR3 spans 12 amino acids. Germline V gene sequence: CDR1 SQVTM, CDR2 ANQGSEA. The V gene lost 4 bases and the J gene lost 5 bases, with 12 bases spanning the gap. CDR3 in DNA: TGCAGCGTTGTACACAGTATCCACGAGCAGTACGTC. This gives the protein CSVVHSIHEQYV.

The genes are TRBV19 and TRBJ1-3; 7 nucleotides align to TRBD1. V lost 6 bases and J lost 3; bases outside the gene matches: 8. Germline CDR1 reads LNHDA; CDR2 reads SQIVND (reference sequence). The CDR3 is 15 residues long. The CDR3 is CASSTPQGIGNTIYF. The CDR3 DNA follows: TGTGCCAGTAGCACTCCACAGGGGATTGGAAACACCATATATTTT.

This chain connects TRBV28 to TRBJ1-6, with TRBD1 matching over 7 bases. This CDR3 has 14 amino acids. With V trimmed by 6 bases and J by 7 bases, 6 bases remained unmatched. Germline V gives CDR1 MDHEN, CDR2 SYDVKM. CDR3 DNA: TGTGCCAGCAGAGGGGACAGTTTAAATTCACCCCTCCACTTT. Protein product: CASRGDSLNSPLHF.

The table lists this clone with a few counts. The V gene is TRBV7-8, the J gene TRBJ1-1; 8 bases match TRBD1. The CDR3 totals 17 residues. After removal of 1 base from V and 1 base from J, the junction contained 8 bases not matched to a gene. Germline V lookup: CDR1 SGHVS, CDR2 FQNEAQ. DNA of the CDR3: TGTGCCAGCAGCTTAGTTCCGGGACAGGCCCCGAACACTGAAGCTTTCTTT. Translating gives CASSLVPGQAPNTEAFF.

Details on this clone: One end of the junction is discordant with germline, which a read error may explain. The gene calls are TRBV5-1 and TRBJ1-1; 9 bases fit TRBD1. This CDR3 contains 13 residues. The germline V gene encodes CDR1 SGHRS and CDR2 YFSETQ. CDR3 loop: CASSSWTGAEAFF. The DNA for the CDR3 is TGTGCCAGCAGCTCCTGGACAGGGGCTGAAGCTTTCTTT.

This chain uses TRBV27 with TRBJ1-1, with 8 bases identical to TRBD1. Per the germline V gene, CDR1 is MNHEY and CDR2 is SMNVEV (reference sequence). V lost 8 bases to trimming and J lost 0 bases; unmatched junction nucleotides: 8. CDR3 length: 15 residues. The CDR3 DNA is TGTGCCAGCCGACAAGGACAGGGCTTGAACACTGAAGCTTTCTTT. Its protein is CASRQGQGLNTEAFF.

The V gene is TRBV7-6, the J gene TRBJ2-2; 8 nucleotides agree with TRBD2. The germline CDR1 and CDR2 sequences are SGHVS and FNYEAQ. Trimming at V came to 1 base and at J to 1 base, leaving 8 bases not matched to a gene. The CDR3 is 18 amino acids. The CDR3 protein is CASSLGGLAGRNTGELFF. The CDR3 DNA reads TGTGCCAGCAGCTTAGGGGGTCTAGCGGGTAGGAACACCGGGGAGCTGTTTTTT.

The chain employs TRBV19 and TRBJ1-4, with no clear D. Looked up from germline, CDR1 is LNHDA and CDR2 is SQIVND (reference sequence). The V end lost 9 bases, the J end lost 0 bases, and 11 bases lay between the germline ends. The CDR3 covers 14 residues. CDR3 sequence reads: CASRGSATNEKLFF. CDR3 in DNA: TGTGCCAGCCGGGGATCGGCAACTAATGAAAAACTGTTTTTT.